This T cell receptor (beta chain) is from a study of T cell clones after liver transplantation. Study-level background: As an antigen-independent comparator, third-party-reactive TCRbeta sequences came from pre-transplant mixed lymphocyte reactions. Blood was drawn pre-transplant, before withdrawal, and after full or failed withdrawal. HCV positivity affected three of eight recipients; the rest lacked autoimmune or viral indications.

The junction had 1 base not matched to a gene; V was cut back by 3 bases and J by 2 bases. In germline, CDR1 is MDHEN, CDR2 SYDVKM. The CDR3 runs to 14 residues. Measured with immunoSEQ multiplex PCR; TCRdb has only the in-frame clones, and not every one. Here the sample spans roughly 100,000 clones, around 80% being singletons. Sorting of unstimulated PBMCs yielded separate CD3+CD4+ and CD3+CD8+ fractions. The TCR sequence derives from a human patient who received a liver transplant. These T cells may partly come from the graft donor. Sequenced material: CD4+ T cells from blood, taken approximately 50 months after liver transplant. V and J are TRBV28 and TRBJ1-5; 7 bases are a match to TRBD1. CDR3 sequence: CASSFDRGNQPQHF. In DNA, the CDR3 is TGTGCCAGCAGTTTTGACAGGGGCAATCAGCCCCAGCATTTT.